The 18 T cell receptor beta chains listed next were all sequenced from one sample in a study of blood T cell repertoires in COVID-19. Method: immunoSEQ multiplex PCR; TCRdb's copy keeps in-frame clones and lacks some. The table records some 330,000 clones, 80% to 90% of them present only once. Sample: PBMCs or T cells enriched from blood (not recorded which). The receptors originated from a man aged 25-40 years who had recovered from COVID-19.

J is TRBJ2-2 and V is TRBV29-1; D gene unclear. The CDR3 is 10 residues long. The germline V gene has CDR1 SQVTM and CDR2 ANQGSEA. Deletions cut 4 bases from V and 6 bases from J, with 3 bases between. The CDR3 is CSVAAGELFF. CDR3 sequence (DNA): TGCAGCGTTGCAGCCGGGGAGCTGTTTTTT.

This clone was observed once. The chain joins TRBV7-3 to TRBJ1-6, with D perhaps matching TRBD1 (5 bases). Trimming stripped 3 bases from V and 7 bases from J, with 7 bases between. Germline lookup yields CDR1 SGHTA and CDR2 FQGTGA. This CDR3 contains 13 residues. CDR3: CASSFDRNSPLHF. The DNA of the CDR3 is TGTGCCAGCAGCTTTGACAGAAATTCACCCCTCCACTTT.

The genes are TRBV27 and TRBJ1-3; a weak D match, TRBD1 (5 bases). CDR1 and CDR2 from the germline V gene are MNHEY and SMNVEV (reference sequence). Trimming pared 3 bases from V and 2 bases from J, leaving 14 bases between. This CDR3 comprises 16 residues. This chain's CDR3 is CASSFGGWEAGNTIYF. CDR3 DNA sequence: TGTGCCAGCAGTTTCGGGGGATGGGAGGCTGGAAACACCATATATTTT.

The V call is TRBV19, the J call TRBJ1-1; D ambiguous. The V end was cut by 4 bases, the J end by 5 bases, with 8 bases between. The CDR3 sequence is 12 residues long. Germline CDR1 and CDR2: LNHDA and SQIVND (reference sequence). The CDR3 region has the DNA TGTGCCAGTAGTACCTCACAGACTGAAGCTTTCTTT. Amino acids: CASSTSQTEAFF.

The V gene is TRBV19, the J gene TRBJ2-6; TRBD1 agrees at 9 bases. CDR3 length equals 18 residues. The germline gives CDR1 LNHDA, CDR2 SQIVND (reference sequence). V shed 2 bases, J shed 4 bases, and the junction held 9 bases outside the gene matches. The CDR3 spells CASSIRTGGLKGANVLTF. The CDR3 DNA is TGTGCCAGTAGTATACGCACAGGGGGCCTGAAAGGGGCCAACGTCCTGACTTTC. Full variable domain (missing parts from reference TRBV19 and TRBJ2-6): DGGITQSPKYLFRKEGQNVTLSCEQNLNHDAMYWYRQDPGQGLRLIYYSQIVNDFQKGDIAEGYSVSREKKESFPLTVTSAQKNPTAFYLCASSIRTGGLKGANVLTFGAGSRLTVL.

This clone was detected once. This chain's CDR3 is CASIAQGTYEQYF. CDR3 DNA: TGTGCCAGCATAGCACAGGGCACGTACGAGCAGTACTTC. This chain links TRBV28 with TRBJ2-7, with D possibly TRBD1 on 6 matching bases. This CDR3 is 13 amino acids long. Trimming took off 7 bases at V and 4 bases at J, with 14 bases between the two ends. Germline V lookup: CDR1 MDHEN, CDR2 SYDVKM.

The gene calls are TRBV6-5 and TRBJ1-1; tentatively, D is TRBD1 (5 bases). V lost 7 bases and J 3 bases, leaving 15 bases between the germline ends. This CDR3 comprises 14 residues. Germline CDR1 reads MNHEY; CDR2 reads SVGAGI. This chain's CDR3 is CASTEGAAYTEAFF. CDR3 nucleotide sequence: TGTGCCAGCACCGAAGGGGCAGCCTACACTGAAGCTTTCTTT.

This sequence joins TRBV28 and TRBJ1-3, with D tentatively TRBD1 (5 bases). This CDR3 region has 15 residues. V was trimmed by 2 bases and J by 3 bases, leaving 11 bases between them. Per germline, CDR1 MDHEN and CDR2 SYDVKM. CDR3 nucleotide sequence: TGTGCCAGCAGTTTAATCGTGGGGGGTGGAAACACCATATATTTT. Translation gives CASSLIVGGGNTIYF.

The chain joins TRBV5-1 to TRBJ1-2, with 10 bases identical to TRBD1. V shed 10 bases, J shed 2 bases, and the junction held 11 bases outside the gene matches. Looked up from germline, CDR1 is SGHRS and CDR2 is YFSETQ. This CDR3 has 15 amino acids. CDR3 residues: CAGGQGHQTNYGYTF. The CDR3 DNA follows: TGCGCCGGGGGACAGGGGCACCAGACAAACTATGGCTACACCTTC. Together with reference TRBV5-1 and TRBJ1-2, the CDR3 gives the full variable domain: KAGVTQTPRYLIKTRGQQVTLSCSPISGHRSVSWYQQTPGQGLQFLFEYFSETQRNKGNFPGRFSGRQFSNSRSEMNVSTLELGDSALYLCAGGQGHQTNYGYTFGSGTRLTVV.

The chain employs TRBV28 and TRBJ1-6, with D possibly matching TRBD1 (6 bases). Trimming left V 6 bases short and J 0 bases short, with 24 bases between. The CDR3 totals 20 residues. The germline V gene has CDR1 MDHEN and CDR2 SYDVKM. The CDR3 sequence is CASSSPQTGYLTSYNSPLHF. In nucleotides, the CDR3 is TGTGCCAGCAGCTCCCCACAGACAGGCTACCTGACCTCCTATAATTCACCCCTCCACTTT.

The V gene is TRBV3-1 (or the pseudogene TRBV3-2), the J gene TRBJ1-6; no definite D call. Germline loops: CDR1 LGHDT, CDR2 YNNKEL (reference sequence). The CDR3 consists of 17 residues. The germline V and J ends were trimmed by 0 bases and 7 bases, with 16 bases remaining between them. The CDR3 is CASSQDVGARGNSPLHF. CDR3 in DNA: TGTGCCAGCAGCCAAGATGTCGGAGCGCGAGGAAATTCACCCCTCCACTTT.

CDR3 sequence (DNA): TGTGCCAGCAGCGTAGATGTGGCGGCGAACACCGGGGAGCTGTTTTTT. Protein product: CASSVDVAANTGELFF. The V and J genes are TRBV9 and TRBJ2-2, with D unclear. This CDR3 is built from 16 residues. CDR1 is SGDLS, CDR2 YYNGEE, per germline. Trimming cost V 0 bases and J 0 bases, with 9 bases left between them.

The genes are TRBV28 and TRBJ2-1; 7 bases fit TRBD1. Germline V gene lookup returns CDR1 MDHEN and CDR2 SYDVKM. The CDR3 is 18 amino acids. Trimming cost V 5 bases and J 4 bases; bases outside gene matches: 17. The DNA of the CDR3 is TGTGCCAGCAGTCCCCCCCCTTTGGGGACAGCGGTATACAATGAGCAGTTCTTC. As protein: CASSPPPLGTAVYNEQFF.

The chain uses TRBV4-1 and TRBJ2-1, with 10 bases that match TRBD1. V was pared by 3 bases and J by 4 bases, with 3 bases of the junction left unmatched. Looked up from germline, CDR1 is MGHRA and CDR2 is YSYEKL. This CDR3 is 15 amino acids long. This chain's CDR3 is CASSQDRGGYNEQFF. CDR3 sequence (DNA): TGCGCCAGCAGCCAGGACAGGGGGGGTTACAATGAGCAGTTCTTC.

In this sample, this clone turned up once. The genes are TRBV5-1 and TRBJ1-2; possibly TRBD1 for D (6 bases). This CDR3 has 13 amino acids. The V gene's germline CDR1 is SGHRS and CDR2 YFSETQ. Trimming removed 4 bases from V and 9 bases from J, with 16 bases in between. CDR3 residues: CASSHRDNGRYTF. CDR3 in DNA: TGCGCCAGCAGCCACCGGGACAACGGCCGCTACACCTTC.

The V gene is TRBV5-1, the J gene TRBJ2-5; D unresolved. The CDR3 is 14 amino acids. Trimming stripped 2 bases from V and 1 base from J, with 9 bases between. The V gene's germline CDR1 is SGHRS and CDR2 YFSETQ. CDR3 DNA: TGCGCCAGCAGCTTTAGCCTTAGCCAAGAGACCCAGTACTTC. Its translation: CASSFSLSQETQYF.

This rearrangement joins TRBV7-3 to TRBJ2-5; D possibly corresponds to TRBD1 (6 bases). There are 12 residues in the CDR3. The germline V gene has CDR1 SGHTA and CDR2 FQGTGA. Trimming took off 5 bases at V and 4 bases at J, with 8 bases between the two ends. Here the CDR3 reads CASSPDRETQYF. The CDR3, as DNA: TGTGCCAGCAGCCCGGACAGAGAGACCCAGTACTTC.

The table lists this clone with a count of one. The rearrangement uses TRBV5-1 and TRBJ1-2; TRBD1 matches at 7 bases. Germline loops: CDR1 SGHRS, CDR2 YFSETQ. This CDR3 is built from 16 residues. The V gene end was trimmed by 0 bases and the J gene end by 7 bases; junction bases not matched to a gene: 12. In DNA form, the CDR3 reads TGCGCCAGCAGCTTGGCTAGGACAGGTCCAGGAAGTGGCTACACCTTC. Residues: CASSLARTGPGSGYTF.